This is a list of T cell receptor beta chains from one sample in a study of T cell repertoires in cytomegalovirus infection. No cognate antigen is known for these TCRs. TCRdb ran MiXCR on the reads and lists one entry per CDR3 protein. The sample lists approximately 1,000,000 distinct CDR3 sequences; approximately 32% were seen once. This specimen was cultured CD8+ T cells from PBMCs, taken from culture after CMV antigen stimulation. The receptors derive from a human donor in good health (CMV status not recorded). Some clones in this sample may be carry-over from other donors' samples. The CDR3 runs from the conserved cysteine through the conserved F or W. Each record gives: J gene, clone size, V gene, D gene, CDR3 DNA, CDR3 protein. The D gene is left open where the match is weak. Not all rows give a size; the values are once, few, many and, for expanded clones, a class.

>TRBJ2-1|NA|TRBV29-1|TRBD2
TGCAGCGCCGTGGGGGCTAGCGGGACCTCCTACAATGAGCAGTTCTTC
CSAVGASGTSYNEQFF
>TRBJ2-5|NA|TRBV6-2/TRBV6-3|TRBD2
TGTGCCAGCAGTTACCCGAGAGCGGGGGAACATCAAGAGACCCAGTACTTC
CASSYPRAGEHQETQYF
>TRBJ2-7|many|TRBV27|TRBD1
TGTGCCAGCAGCTTCGGGACAGGCACTTACGAGCAGTACTTC
CASSFGTGTYEQYF
>TRBJ2-1|NA|TRBV29-1|NA
TGCAGCGTTGTAGACAATGAGCAGTTCTTC
CSVVDNEQFF
>TRBJ1-1|NA|TRBV27|TRBD1
TGTGCCAGGGGACAGGGCGTGCGAGGCACTGAAGCTTTCTTT
CARGQGVRGTEAFF
>TRBJ1-5|few|TRBV7-9|NA
TGTGCCAGCAGCTTAGTGGCAGGGCCGATATCACAGCCCCAGCATTTT
CASSLVAGPISQPQHF
>TRBJ1-4|many|TRBV7-2|NA
TGTGCCAGCAGCGCACCAGGGGACGTCCGATTAAATGAAAAACTGTTTTTT
CASSAPGDVRLNEKLFF
>TRBJ1-1|NA|TRBV27|TRBD1
TGTGCCAGCAGTTTGAATTGGTCCGGGACAGTGGCTTTCTTT
CASSLNWSGTVAFF
>TRBJ2-7|NA|TRBV2|TRBD1
TGTGCCAGCAGTGTAGGGACAGGGCTCGACGAGCAGTACTTC
CASSVGTGLDEQYF
>TRBJ2-1|NA|TRBV6-6|NA
TGTGCCAGCGCGGGTCAACCCTACAATGAGCAGTTCTTC
CASAGQPYNEQFF
>TRBJ2-3|NA|TRBV6-5|NA
TGTGCCAGCAGTTACTTAAAGCCCCGGAGGATTAGCACAGATACGCAGTTTTTT
CASSYLKPRRISTDTQFF
>TRBJ2-1|once|TRBV6-5|NA
TGTGCCAGCAGCCTCTTAGGAAGTTTCCTGAGCTCCTACAATGAGCAGTTCTTC
CASSLLGSFLSSYNEQFF
>TRBJ2-1|NA|TRBV7-3|TRBD2
TGTGCCAGCAGCTTACTTCGGGGGGGGGCTAACGATGAGCAGTTCTTC
CASSLLRGGANDEQFF
>TRBJ1-1|few|TRBV7-9|NA
TGTGCCAGCAGTCCGACCCCCGGACACATGAACACTGAAGCTTTCTTT
CASSPTPGHMNTEAFF
>TRBJ1-2|few|TRBV6-5|NA
TGTGCCAGCAGTTACGGGTCAGACCACTATGGCTACACCTTC
CASSYGSDHYGYTF
>TRBJ1-5|few|TRBV6-6|NA
TGTGCCAGCAGGGTAAGCCGTCTGGGATTCAATCAGCCCCAGCATTTT
CASRVSRLGFNQPQHF
>TRBJ2-3|few|TRBV7-3|TRBD2
TGTGCCAGCAGGGTGACTGTAGCGGGGGCAGATACGCAGTATTTT
CASRVTVAGADTQYF
>TRBJ2-5|many|TRBV24-1|NA
TGTGCCACCAGTACCGGGCCCCCCCGAGAGACCCAGTACTTC
CATSTGPPRETQYF
>TRBJ2-1|NA|TRBV6-1|NA
TGTGCCACAGGACGCTACAATGAGCAGTTCTTC
CATGRYNEQFF
>TRBJ2-7|NA|TRBV7-4|NA
TGTGCCAGCAGGGCCTCCGGGACCGTGGAGCAGTACTTC
CASRASGTVEQYF
>TRBJ1-1|NA|TRBV10-3|TRBD1
TGTGCCATCAGCTATCGGACAGGGGGCTTTAAAACTGAAGCTTTCTTT
CAISYRTGGFKTEAFF
>TRBJ1-2|NA|TRBV27|NA
TGTGCCAGCAGTTCCAGACAACCCCGGCGATATGGCTACACCTTC
CASSSRQPRRYGYTF
>TRBJ2-7|few|TRBV12-3/TRBV12-4|TRBD1
TGTGCCAGCACCACGACAGGGGGGCTAAGGGGCGAGCAGTACTTC
CASTTTGGLRGEQYF
>TRBJ2-1|few|TRBV13|TRBD2
TGTGCCAGCAGCTTAACTAGCGGGGGAACTGAGCAGTTCTTC
CASSLTSGGTEQFF
>TRBJ2-1|NA|TRBV10-3|NA
TGTGCCATCAGTGAAAGAATCAACTCCTACAATGACAAAGGTCAGTTCTTC
CAISERINSYNDKGQFF
>TRBJ1-1|few|TRBV19|NA
TGTGCCAGTTGTCAAAAGTCCAACGGGGCTGAAGCTTTCTTT
CASCQKSNGAEAFF